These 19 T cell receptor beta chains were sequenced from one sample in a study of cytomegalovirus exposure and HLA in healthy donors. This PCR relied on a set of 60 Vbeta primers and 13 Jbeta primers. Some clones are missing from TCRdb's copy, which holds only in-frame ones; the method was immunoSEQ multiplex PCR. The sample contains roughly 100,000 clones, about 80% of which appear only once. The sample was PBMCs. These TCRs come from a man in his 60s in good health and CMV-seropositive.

For the CDR3, the DNA is TGTGCCAGCAGCTTAGACCCGACTCCCTCCTACGAGCAGTACTTC. Its protein product is CASSLDPTPSYEQYF. This chain connects TRBV7-8 to TRBJ2-7; D uncertain. This CDR3 spans 15 amino acids. In germline, CDR1 is SGHVS, CDR2 FQNEAQ. With 1 base removed from V and 0 bases from J, the gap between germline ends came to 10 bases. The whole variable domain, remainder taken from reference TRBV7-8 and TRBJ2-7, is GAGVSQSPRYKVAKRGQDVALRCDPISGHVSLFWYQQALGQGPEFLTYFQNEAQLDKSGLPSDRFFAERPEGSVSTLKIQRTQQEDSAVYLCASSLDPTPSYEQYFGPGTRLTVT.

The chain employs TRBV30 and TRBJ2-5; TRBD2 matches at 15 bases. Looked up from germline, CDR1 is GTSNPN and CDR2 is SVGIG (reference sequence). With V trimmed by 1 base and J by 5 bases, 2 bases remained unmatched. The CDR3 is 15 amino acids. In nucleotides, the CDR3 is TGTGCCTGGAGTGGGGGGACTAGCGGGGGGGAGACCCAGTACTTC. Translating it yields CAWSGGTSGGETQYF. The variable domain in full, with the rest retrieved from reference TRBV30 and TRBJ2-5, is SQTIHQWPATLVQPVGSPLSLECTVEGTSNPNLYWYRQAAGRGLQLLFYSVGIGQISSEVPQNLSASRPQDRQFILSSKKLLLSDSGFYLCAWSGGTSGGETQYFGPGTRLLVL.

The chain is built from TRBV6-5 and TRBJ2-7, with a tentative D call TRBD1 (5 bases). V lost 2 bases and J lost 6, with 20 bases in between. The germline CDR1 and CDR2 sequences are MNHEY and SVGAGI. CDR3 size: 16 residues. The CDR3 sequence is CASSYNPTAPPLEQYF. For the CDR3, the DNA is TGTGCCAGCAGTTACAATCCGACAGCCCCCCCTCTCGAGCAGTACTTC.

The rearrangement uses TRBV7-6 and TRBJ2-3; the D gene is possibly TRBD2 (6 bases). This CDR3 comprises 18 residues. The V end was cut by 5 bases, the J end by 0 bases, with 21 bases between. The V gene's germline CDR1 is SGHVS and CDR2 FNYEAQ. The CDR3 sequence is CASSIFPGGEASTDTQYF. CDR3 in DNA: TGTGCCAGCAGCATTTTTCCCGGCGGGGAGGCTAGCACAGATACGCAGTATTTT.

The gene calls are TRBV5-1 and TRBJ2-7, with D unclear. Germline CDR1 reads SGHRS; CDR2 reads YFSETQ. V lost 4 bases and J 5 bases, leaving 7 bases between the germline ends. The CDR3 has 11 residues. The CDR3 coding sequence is TGCGCCAGCAGCAACGACAACGAGCAGTACTTC. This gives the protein CASSNDNEQYF.

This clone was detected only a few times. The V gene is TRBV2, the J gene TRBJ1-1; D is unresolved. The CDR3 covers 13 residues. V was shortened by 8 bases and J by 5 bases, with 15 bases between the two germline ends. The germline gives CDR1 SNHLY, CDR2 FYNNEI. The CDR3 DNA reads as TGTGCCAGCCACCTCGCGAGGTATACTGAAGCTTTCTTT. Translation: CASHLARYTEAFF.

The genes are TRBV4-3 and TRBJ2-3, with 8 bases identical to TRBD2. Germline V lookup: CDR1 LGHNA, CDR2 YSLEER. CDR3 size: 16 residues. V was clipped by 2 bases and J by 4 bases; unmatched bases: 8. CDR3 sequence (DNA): TGCGCCAGCAGCCAACTTGCGGGGGGCAGGTCAGATACGCAGTATTTT. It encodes CASSQLAGGRSDTQYF.

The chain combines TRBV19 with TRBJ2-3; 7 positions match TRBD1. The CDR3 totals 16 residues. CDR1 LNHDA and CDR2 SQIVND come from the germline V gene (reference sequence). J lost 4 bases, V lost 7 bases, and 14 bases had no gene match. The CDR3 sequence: CASTQSRGPRPDTQYF. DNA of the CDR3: TGTGCCAGTACCCAATCGAGGGGGCCAAGGCCAGATACGCAGTATTTT.

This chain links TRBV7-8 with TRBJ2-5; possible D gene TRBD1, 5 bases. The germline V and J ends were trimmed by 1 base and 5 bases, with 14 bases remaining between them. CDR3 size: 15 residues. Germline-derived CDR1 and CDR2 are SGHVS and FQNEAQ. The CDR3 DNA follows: TGTGCCAGCAGCTTAGACCAGGGTTTTGCGGAGACCCAGTACTTC. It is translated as CASSLDQGFAETQYF.

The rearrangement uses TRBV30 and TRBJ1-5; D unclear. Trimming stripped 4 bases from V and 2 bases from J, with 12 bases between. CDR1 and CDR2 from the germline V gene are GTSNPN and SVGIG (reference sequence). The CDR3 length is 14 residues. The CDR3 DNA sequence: TGTGCCTGGACCTCGGGGTCCGGCAATCAGCCCCAGCATTTT. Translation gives CAWTSGSGNQPQHF.

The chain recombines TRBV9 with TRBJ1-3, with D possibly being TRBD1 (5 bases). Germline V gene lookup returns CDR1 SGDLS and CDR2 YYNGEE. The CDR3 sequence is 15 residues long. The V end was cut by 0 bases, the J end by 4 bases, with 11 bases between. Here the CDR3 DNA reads TGTGCCAGCAGCGTAGGTCTGGGGCAGGGAAACACCATATATTTT. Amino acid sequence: CASSVGLGQGNTIYF.

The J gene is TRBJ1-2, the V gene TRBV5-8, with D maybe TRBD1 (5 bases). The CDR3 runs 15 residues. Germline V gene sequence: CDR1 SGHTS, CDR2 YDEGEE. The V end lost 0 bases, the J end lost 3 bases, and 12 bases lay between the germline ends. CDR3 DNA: TGTGCCAGCAGCTTGGTGACAGCCCGGGACTATGGCTACACCTTC. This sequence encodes CASSLVTARDYGYTF.

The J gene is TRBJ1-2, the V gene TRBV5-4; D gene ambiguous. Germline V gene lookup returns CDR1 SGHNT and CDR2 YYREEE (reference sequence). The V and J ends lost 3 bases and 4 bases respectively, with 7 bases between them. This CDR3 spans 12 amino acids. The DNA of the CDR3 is TGTGCCAGCAGCTCCCCAGGCTATGGCTACACCTTC. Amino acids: CASSSPGYGYTF.

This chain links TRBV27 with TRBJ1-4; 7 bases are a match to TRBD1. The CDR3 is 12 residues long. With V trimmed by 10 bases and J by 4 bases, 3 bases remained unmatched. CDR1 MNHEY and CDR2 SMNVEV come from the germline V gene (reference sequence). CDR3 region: CATGQRNEKLFF. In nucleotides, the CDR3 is TGTGCCACGGGACAGCGTAATGAAAAACTGTTTTTT.

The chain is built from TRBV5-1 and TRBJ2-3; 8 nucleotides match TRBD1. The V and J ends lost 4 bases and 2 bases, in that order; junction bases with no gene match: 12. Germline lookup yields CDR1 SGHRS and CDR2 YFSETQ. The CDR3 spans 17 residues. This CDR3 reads CASSAPPGQGFTDTQYF. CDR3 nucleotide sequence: TGCGCCAGCAGCGCGCCACCTGGACAGGGTTTCACAGATACGCAGTATTTT.

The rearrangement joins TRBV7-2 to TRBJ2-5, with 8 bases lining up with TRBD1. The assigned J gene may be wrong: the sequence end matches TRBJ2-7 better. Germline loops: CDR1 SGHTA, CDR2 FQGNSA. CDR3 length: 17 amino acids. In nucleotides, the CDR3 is TGTGCCAGCAGCTTTCCTAGGACAGGGCCTCCCAACTACGAGCAGTACTTC. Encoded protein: CASSFPRTGPPNYEQYF.

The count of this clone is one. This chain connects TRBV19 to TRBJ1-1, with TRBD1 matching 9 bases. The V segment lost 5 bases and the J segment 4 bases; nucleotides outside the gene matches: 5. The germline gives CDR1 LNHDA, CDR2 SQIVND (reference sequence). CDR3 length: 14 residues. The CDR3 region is CASSSGTGPTEAFF. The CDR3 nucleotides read TGTGCCAGTAGTTCCGGGACAGGGCCCACTGAAGCTTTCTTT. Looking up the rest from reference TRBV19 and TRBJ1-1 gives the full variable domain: DGGITQSPKYLFRKEGQNVTLSCEQNLNHDAMYWYRQDPGQGLRLIYYSQIVNDFQKGDIAEGYSVSREKKESFPLTVTSAQKNPTAFYLCASSSGTGPTEAFFGQGTRLTVV.

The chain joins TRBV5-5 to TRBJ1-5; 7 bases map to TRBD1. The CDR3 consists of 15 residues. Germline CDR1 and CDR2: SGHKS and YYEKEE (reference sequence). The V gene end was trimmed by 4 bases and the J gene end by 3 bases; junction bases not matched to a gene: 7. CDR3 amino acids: CASSRDSGSNQPQHF. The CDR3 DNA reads TGTGCCAGCAGCCGGGACAGCGGCTCCAATCAGCCCCAGCATTTT. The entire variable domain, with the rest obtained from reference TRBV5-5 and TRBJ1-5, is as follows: DAGVTQSPTHLIKTRGQQVTLRCSPISGHKSVSWYQQVLGQGPQFIFQYYEKEERGRGNFPDRFSARQFPNYSSELNVNALLLGDSALYLCASSRDSGSNQPQHFGDGTRLSIL.

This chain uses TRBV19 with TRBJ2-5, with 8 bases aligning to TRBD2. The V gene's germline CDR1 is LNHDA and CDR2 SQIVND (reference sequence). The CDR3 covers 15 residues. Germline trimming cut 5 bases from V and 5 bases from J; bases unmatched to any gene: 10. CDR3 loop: CASSSGGGQRETQYF. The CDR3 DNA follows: TGTGCCAGTAGTTCCGGGGGGGGCCAGAGGGAGACCCAGTACTTC. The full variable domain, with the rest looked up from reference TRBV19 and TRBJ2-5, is DGGITQSPKYLFRKEGQNVTLSCEQNLNHDAMYWYRQDPGQGLRLIYYSQIVNDFQKGDIAEGYSVSREKKESFPLTVTSAQKNPTAFYLCASSSGGGQRETQYFGPGTRLLVL.